Sequencing of this T cell receptor beta chain was carried out in a study of T cells in Graves' hyperthyroidism and ophthalmopathy. V shed 10 bases, J shed 7 bases, and the junction held 13 bases outside the gene matches. The CDR3 runs 17 residues. The germline gives CDR1 MDHEN, CDR2 SYDVKM. Amplification of TCR beta CDR3 regions was performed using RNA transcripts as template. The TCR CDR3 was amplified in a first-round RT-PCR using the HTBI primer set. TCRdb used MiXCR to reprocess the multiplex PCR reads, holding one entry per CDR3 protein. The sample holds about 560,000 distinct CDR3 sequences, approximately 16% seen once.

Sequenced input: blood. This sequence was found in a woman under 30 with Graves' hyperthyroidism. This chain joins TRBV28 and TRBJ2-1; 16 nucleotides match TRBD2. Written as DNA, the CDR3 is TGTGCCACCTCGGAGGGACTAGCGGGGGGGGGGGGGAATGAGCAGTTCTTC. This codes for CATSEGLAGGGGNEQFF.